The text below deals with one TCR beta chain. The germline gives CDR1 MDHEN, CDR2 SYDVKM. The ends lost 7 bases at V and 7 bases at J; junction bases unmatched: 11. The CDR3 totals 14 residues. This entry belongs to a study of T cell responses to AZD1222 COVID-19 vaccine. Produced via immunoSEQ multiplex PCR; TCRdb's table is partial and in-frame only. This sample has around 100,000 clones; more than 85% occur once, and the top ten carry approximately 7.5%. The input for sequencing was peripheral blood, taken on day 0 of AZD1222 vaccination. This sequence originates from an adult in good health. This sequence joins TRBV28 and TRBJ2-7; 9 nucleotides line up with TRBD1. The CDR3: CASTHRGRAGEQYF. In nucleotides, the CDR3 is TGTGCCAGCACCCACAGGGGGCGCGCGGGGGAGCAGTACTTC.